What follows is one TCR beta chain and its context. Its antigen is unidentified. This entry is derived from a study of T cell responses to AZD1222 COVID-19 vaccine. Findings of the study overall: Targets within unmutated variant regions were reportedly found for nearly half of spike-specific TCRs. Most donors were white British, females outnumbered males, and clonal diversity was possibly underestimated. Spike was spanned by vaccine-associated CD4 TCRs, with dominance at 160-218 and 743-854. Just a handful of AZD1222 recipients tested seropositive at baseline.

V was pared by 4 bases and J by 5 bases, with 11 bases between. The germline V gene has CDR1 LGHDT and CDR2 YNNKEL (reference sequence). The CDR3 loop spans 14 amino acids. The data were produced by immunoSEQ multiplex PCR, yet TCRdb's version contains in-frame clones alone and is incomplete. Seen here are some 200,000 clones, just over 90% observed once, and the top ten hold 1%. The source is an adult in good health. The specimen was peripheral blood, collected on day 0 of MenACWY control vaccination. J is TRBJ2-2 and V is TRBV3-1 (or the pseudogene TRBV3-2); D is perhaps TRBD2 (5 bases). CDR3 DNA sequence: TGTGCCAGCAGCCCTCGGGGTAATACCGGGGAGCTGTTTTTT. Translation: CASSPRGNTGELFF.